This T cell receptor (beta chain) was sequenced for a study of CD8 T cells in ankylosing spondylitis. MiXCR was run by TCRdb on the 5' RACE reads, yielding one entry per CDR3 protein. The profile shows 30,000 to 45,000 distinct CDR3 sequences, 16% of them singletons. General study points: Prior literature has documented some motif variants in synovial fluid and blood from reactive arthritis.

J gave up 5 bases and V 3 bases, and 4 bases lay outside the gene matches. The CDR3 runs to 15 residues. The germline V gene has CDR1 MNHEY and CDR2 SMNVEV (reference sequence). A note on this clonotype: What it recognizes is unknown.

Sequenced sample: blood. The TCR was taken from a male donor with ankylosing spondylitis or in good health (not recorded which). This chain uses TRBV27 with TRBJ2-1; 10 bases match TRBD2. The CDR3 region has the DNA TGTGCCAGCAGTTTTTGGACTAGCGGAGACAATGAGCAGTTCTTC. Translation: CASSFWTSGDNEQFF.